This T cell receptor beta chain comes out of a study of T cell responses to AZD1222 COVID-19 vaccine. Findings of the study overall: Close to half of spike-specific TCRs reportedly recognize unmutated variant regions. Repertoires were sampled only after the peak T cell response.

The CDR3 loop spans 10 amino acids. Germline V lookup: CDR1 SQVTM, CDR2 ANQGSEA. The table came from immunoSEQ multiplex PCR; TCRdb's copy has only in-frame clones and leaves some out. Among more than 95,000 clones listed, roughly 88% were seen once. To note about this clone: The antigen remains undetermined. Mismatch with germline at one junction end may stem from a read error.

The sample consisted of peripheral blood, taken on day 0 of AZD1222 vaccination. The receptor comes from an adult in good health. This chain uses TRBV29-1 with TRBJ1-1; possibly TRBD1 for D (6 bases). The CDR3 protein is CSVEEWTASF. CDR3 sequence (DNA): TGCAGCGTTGAAGAATGGACAGCTTCCTTT.